This TCR beta chain was observed in a study of T-cell memory formation after mild COVID-19. Study information: TCR clusters were mostly confined to one donor each.

Notes on the study in general: The authors left the SARS-CoV-2 specificity of second-wave clones peaking on day 37 unconfirmed.

TCRdb independently ran MiXCR on the 5' RACE reads; one entry per CDR3 protein. Here the sample spans about 350,000 distinct CDR3 sequences, approximately 15% being singletons. This clonotype was seen a handful of times. What it binds is unknown. Source material: PBMCs or a T cell subset sorted from them (not recorded which). This receptor was obtained from a man younger than 35 who had mild COVID-19 (a few samples of this study predate the infection). Cell type and time point are not known.

The CDR3 spells CASSWDRGDTGELFF. CDR3 sequence (DNA): TGCGCCAGCAGCTGGGACAGGGGAGACACCGGGGAGCTGTTTTTT. The rearrangement uses TRBV5-1 and TRBJ2-2, with 10 positions matching TRBD1. CDR1 SGHRS and CDR2 YFSETQ come from the germline V gene. CDR3 length: 15 residues. Losses at the gene ends were 3 bases for V and 3 bases for J; bases not matched to a gene: 2.